This T cell receptor beta chain was documented in a study of blood T cell repertoires in COVID-19. For the study at large: Samples taken during acute and convalescent COVID-19 were collected in the United States, Italy and Spain. PBMCs, B-cell-depleted T cells, or T cells provided the cDNA or gDNA that made up the material.

Original methodology: It was from reference gene primer amplification that nucleated cell counts were estimated. Only in-frame clones appear in the TCRdb table, and some are missing; sequencing was by immunoSEQ multiplex PCR. V, J and clone size are those of that table, while D and trimming were read from the DNA. The table shows a few hundred thousand clones, with approximately 85% occurring only once. This clonotype was sampled from a human donor in a cohort sampled during active COVID-19. The sequencing sample was made of peripheral blood.

The CDR3 DNA reads TGTGCCAGCCTGTTTCTCGGCAGGGGGGAAGCTTTCTTT. It codes for CASLFLGRGEAFF. This sequence joins TRBV6-5 and TRBJ1-1; 7 nucleotides agree with TRBD1. In germline, CDR1 is MNHEY, CDR2 SVGAGI. The CDR3 runs to 13 residues. With 8 bases clipped from V and 8 bases from J, the junction kept 11 bases outside the gene matches.